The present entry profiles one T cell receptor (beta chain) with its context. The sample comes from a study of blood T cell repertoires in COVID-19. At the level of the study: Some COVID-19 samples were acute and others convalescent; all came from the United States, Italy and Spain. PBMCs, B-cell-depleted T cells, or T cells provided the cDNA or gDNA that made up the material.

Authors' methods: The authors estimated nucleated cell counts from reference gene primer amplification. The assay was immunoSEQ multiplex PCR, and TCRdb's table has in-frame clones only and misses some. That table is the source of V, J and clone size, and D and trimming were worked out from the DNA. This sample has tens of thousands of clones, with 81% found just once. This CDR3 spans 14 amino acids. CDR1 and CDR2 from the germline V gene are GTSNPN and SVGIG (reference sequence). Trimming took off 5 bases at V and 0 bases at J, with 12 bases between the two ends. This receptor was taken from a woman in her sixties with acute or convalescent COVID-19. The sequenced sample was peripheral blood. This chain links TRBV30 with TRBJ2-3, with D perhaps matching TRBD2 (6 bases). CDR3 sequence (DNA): TGTGCCTGGGGGACTTTTCCTAGCACAGATACGCAGTATTTT. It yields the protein CAWGTFPSTDTQYF.